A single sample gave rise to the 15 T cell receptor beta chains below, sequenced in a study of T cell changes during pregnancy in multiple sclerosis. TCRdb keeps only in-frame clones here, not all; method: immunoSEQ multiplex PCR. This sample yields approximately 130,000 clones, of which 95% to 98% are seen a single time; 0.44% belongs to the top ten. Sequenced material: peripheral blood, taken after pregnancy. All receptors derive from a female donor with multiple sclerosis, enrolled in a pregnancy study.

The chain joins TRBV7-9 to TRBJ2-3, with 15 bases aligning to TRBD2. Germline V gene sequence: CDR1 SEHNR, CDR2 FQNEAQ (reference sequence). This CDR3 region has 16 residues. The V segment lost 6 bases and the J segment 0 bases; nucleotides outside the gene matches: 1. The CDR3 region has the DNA TGTGCCAGCAGGGGACTAGCGGGAGGCAGCACAGATACGCAGTATTTT. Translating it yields CASRGLAGGSTDTQYF.

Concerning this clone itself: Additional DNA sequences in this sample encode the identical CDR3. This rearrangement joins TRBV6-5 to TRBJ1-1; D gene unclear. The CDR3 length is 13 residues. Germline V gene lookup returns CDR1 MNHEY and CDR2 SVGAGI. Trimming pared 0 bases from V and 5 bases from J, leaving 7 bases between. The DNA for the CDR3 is TGTGCCAGCAGTTACTCGACGGGAACTGAAGCTTTCTTT. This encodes CASSYSTGTEAFF.

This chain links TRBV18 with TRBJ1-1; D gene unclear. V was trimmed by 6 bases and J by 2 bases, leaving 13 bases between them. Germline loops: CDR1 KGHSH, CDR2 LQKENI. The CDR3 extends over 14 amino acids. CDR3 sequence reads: CASSRREGNTEAFF. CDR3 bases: TGTGCCAGCTCGCGCCGTGAGGGTAACACTGAAGCTTTCTTT.

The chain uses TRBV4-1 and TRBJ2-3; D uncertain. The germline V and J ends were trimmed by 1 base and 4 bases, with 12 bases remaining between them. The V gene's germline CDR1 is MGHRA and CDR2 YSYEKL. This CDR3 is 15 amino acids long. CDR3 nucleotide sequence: TGCGCCAGCAGCCAAGGTAGACTCACCCCAGATACGCAGTATTTT. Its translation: CASSQGRLTPDTQYF.

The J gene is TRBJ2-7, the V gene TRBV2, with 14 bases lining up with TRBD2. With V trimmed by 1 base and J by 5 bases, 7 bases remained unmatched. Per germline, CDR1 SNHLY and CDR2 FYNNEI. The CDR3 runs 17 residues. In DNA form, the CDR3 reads TGTGCCAGCAGTGAAGGTCGACTAGCGGGAGGGTTGGACGAGCAGTACTTC. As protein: CASSEGRLAGGLDEQYF.

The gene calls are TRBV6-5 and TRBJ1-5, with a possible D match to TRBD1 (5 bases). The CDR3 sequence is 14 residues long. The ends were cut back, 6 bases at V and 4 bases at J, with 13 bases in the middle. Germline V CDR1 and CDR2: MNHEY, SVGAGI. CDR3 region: CASSLQGLNQPQHF. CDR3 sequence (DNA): TGTGCCAGCAGCCTCCAGGGATTAAATCAGCCCCAGCATTTT.

CDR3 bases: TGTGCCAGCAGCCCCCGGGGGGAAACTGCAGTCCAAGAGACCCAGTACTTC. Its translation is CASSPRGETAVQETQYF. The chain uses TRBV7-3 and TRBJ2-5; TRBD2 matches 7 bases. The germline gives CDR1 SGHTA, CDR2 FQGTGA. The CDR3 runs to 17 residues. J lost 1 base, V lost 5 bases, and 13 bases had no gene match.

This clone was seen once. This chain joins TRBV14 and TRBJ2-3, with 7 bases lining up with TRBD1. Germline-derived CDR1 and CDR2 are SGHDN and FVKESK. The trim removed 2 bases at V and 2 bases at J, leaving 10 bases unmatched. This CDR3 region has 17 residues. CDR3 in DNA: TGTGCCAGCAGCCAAATCCCTGGACAGGTTGACACAGATACGCAGTATTTT. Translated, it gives CASSQIPGQVDTDTQYF.

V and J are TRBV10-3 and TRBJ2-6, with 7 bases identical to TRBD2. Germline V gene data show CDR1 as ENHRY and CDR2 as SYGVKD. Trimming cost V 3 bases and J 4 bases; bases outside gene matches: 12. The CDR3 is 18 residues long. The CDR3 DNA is TGTGCCATCAGTGACCGCCACATCTCAGCGGGAGGGGCCAACGTCCTGACTTTC. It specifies CAISDRHISAGGANVLTF.

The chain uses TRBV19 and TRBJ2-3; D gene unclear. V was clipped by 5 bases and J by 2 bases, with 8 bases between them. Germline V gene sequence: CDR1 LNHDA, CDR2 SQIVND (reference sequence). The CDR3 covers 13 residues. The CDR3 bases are TGTGCCAGTAGTCCAGGCCCCACAGATACGCAGTATTTT. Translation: CASSPGPTDTQYF.

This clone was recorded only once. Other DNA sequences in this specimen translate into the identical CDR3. The CDR3 nucleotides are TGCGCCAGCAGCTTGGCCCCTGGACAGGGGGACTATGGCTACACCTTC. Translation: CASSLAPGQGDYGYTF. This rearrangement joins TRBV5-1 to TRBJ1-2; the match to TRBD1 covers 10 bases. The CDR3 is 16 residues long. V was clipped by 0 bases and J by 3 bases; unmatched bases: 5. CDR1 and CDR2 (germline): SGHRS, YFSETQ.

CDR3 loop: CASSFRQGATDTQYF. CDR3 DNA: TGTGCCAGCAGCTTCCGACAGGGAGCCACAGATACGCAGTATTTT. The rearrangement joins TRBV7-2 to TRBJ2-3; 7 bases are shared with TRBD1. V was clipped by 3 bases and J by 2 bases; unmatched bases: 5. Germline V lookup: CDR1 SGHTA, CDR2 FQGNSA. CDR3 length: 15 residues.

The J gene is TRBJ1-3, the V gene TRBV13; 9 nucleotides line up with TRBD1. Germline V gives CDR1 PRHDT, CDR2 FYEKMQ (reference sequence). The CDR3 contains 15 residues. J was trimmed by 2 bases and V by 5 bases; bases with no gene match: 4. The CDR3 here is CASSATGGAGNTIYF. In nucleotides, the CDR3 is TGTGCCAGCAGCGCTACAGGGGGCGCTGGAAACACCATATATTTT.

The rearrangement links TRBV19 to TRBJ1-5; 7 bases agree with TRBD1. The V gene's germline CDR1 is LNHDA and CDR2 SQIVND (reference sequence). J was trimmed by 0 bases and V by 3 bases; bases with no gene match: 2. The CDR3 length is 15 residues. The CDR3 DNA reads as TGTGCCAGTAGTATTGGGACAGTTAGCAATCAGCCCCAGCATTTT. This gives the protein CASSIGTVSNQPQHF.

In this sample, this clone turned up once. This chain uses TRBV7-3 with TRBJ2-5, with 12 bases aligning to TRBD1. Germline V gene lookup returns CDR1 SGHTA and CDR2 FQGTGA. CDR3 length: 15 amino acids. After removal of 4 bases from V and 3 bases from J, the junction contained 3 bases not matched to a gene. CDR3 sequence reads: CASSSGQGAEETQYF. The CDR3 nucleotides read TGTGCCAGCAGCTCGGGACAGGGGGCCGAAGAGACCCAGTACTTC.